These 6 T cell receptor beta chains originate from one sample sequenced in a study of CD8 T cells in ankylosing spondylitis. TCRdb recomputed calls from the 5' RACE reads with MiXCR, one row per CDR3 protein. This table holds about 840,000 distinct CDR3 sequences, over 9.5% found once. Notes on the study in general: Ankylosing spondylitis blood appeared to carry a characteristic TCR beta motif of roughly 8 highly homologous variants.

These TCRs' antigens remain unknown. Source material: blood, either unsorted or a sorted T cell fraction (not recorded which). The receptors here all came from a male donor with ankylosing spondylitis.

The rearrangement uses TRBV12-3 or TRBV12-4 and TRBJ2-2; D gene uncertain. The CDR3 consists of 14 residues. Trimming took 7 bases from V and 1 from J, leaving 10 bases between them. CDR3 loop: CASTSSVNTGELFF. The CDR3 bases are TGTGCCAGCACTTCGTCCGTGAACACCGGGGAGCTGTTTTTT.

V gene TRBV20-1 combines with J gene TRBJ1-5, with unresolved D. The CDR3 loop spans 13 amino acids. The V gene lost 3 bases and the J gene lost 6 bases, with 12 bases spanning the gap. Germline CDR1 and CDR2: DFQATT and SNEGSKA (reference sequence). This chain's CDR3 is CSASLQRAQPQHF. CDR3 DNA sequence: TGCAGTGCTAGCCTCCAGAGGGCTCAGCCCCAGCATTTT.

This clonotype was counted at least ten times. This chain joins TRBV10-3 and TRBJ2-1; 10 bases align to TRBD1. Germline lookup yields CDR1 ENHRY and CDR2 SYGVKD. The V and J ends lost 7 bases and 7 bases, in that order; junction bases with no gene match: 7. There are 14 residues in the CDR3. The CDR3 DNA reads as TGTGCCATCAATAGACAGGGGGCAGGGAATGAGCAGTTCTTC. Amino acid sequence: CAINRQGAGNEQFF.

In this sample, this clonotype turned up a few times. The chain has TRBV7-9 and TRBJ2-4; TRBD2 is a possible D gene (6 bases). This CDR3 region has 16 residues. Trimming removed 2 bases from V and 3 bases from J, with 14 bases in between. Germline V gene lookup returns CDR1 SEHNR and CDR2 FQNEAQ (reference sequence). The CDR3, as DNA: TGTGCCAGCAGCTTATACGGGAGTCGTGGCAAAAACATTCAGTACTTC. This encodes CASSLYGSRGKNIQYF. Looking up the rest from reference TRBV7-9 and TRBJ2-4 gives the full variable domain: DTGVSQNPRHKITKRGQNVTFRCDPISEHNRLYWYRQTLGQGPEFLTYFQNEAQLEKSRLLSDRFSAERPKGSFSTLEIQRTEQGDSAMYLCASSLYGSRGKNIQYFGAGTRLSVL.

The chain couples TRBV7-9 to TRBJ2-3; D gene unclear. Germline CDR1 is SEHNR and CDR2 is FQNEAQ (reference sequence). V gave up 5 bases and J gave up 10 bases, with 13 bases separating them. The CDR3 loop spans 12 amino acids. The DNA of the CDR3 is TGTGCCAGCAGCCCTGTCCAATCCGCGCAGTATTTT. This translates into CASSPVQSAQYF.

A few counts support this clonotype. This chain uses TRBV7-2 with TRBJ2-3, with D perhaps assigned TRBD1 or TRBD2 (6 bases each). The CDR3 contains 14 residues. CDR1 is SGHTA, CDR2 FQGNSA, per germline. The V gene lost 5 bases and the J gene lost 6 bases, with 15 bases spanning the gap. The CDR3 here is CASSVTRGVDTQYF. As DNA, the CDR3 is TGTGCCAGCAGCGTGACTAGGGGGGTTGATACGCAGTATTTT.